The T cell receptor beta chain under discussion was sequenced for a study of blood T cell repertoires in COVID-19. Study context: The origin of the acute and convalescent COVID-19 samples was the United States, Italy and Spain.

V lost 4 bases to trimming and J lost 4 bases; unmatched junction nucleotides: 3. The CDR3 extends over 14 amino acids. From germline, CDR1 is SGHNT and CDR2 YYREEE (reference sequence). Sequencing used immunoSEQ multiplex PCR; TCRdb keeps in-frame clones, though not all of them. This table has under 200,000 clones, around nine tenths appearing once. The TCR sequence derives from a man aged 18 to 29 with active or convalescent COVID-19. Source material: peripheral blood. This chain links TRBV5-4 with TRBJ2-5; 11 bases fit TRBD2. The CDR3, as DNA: TGTGCCAGCAGCCCCGGGACTAGCGGAGAGACCCAGTACTTC. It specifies CASSPGTSGETQYF.